These 30 T cell receptor beta chains came from one sample sequenced in a study of T cell changes during pregnancy in multiple sclerosis. Assay: immunoSEQ multiplex PCR; the TCRdb copy retains only in-frame clones and omits some. The sample records about 24,000 clones, roughly 89% being singletons. The material sequenced was CD8+ T cells from peripheral blood mononuclear cells, taken in the first trimester of pregnancy. Receptors originate from a female donor in good health, enrolled as a control in a pregnancy study.

This clone has just one count. This chain uses TRBV27 with TRBJ1-4, with D perhaps matching TRBD1 (5 bases). The V and J ends lost 6 bases and 6 bases respectively, with 17 bases between them. Germline V CDR1 and CDR2: MNHEY, SMNVEV (reference sequence). CDR3 length equals 15 residues. The CDR3 region has the DNA TGTGCCAGCAGGCACCTGGGGGGTACTGATGAAAAACTGTTTTTT. It encodes CASRHLGGTDEKLFF.

The V and J genes are TRBV7-9 and TRBJ2-2, with D possibly matching TRBD1 (5 bases). The CDR3 is 16 residues long. Germline CDR1 reads SEHNR; CDR2 reads FQNEAQ (reference sequence). V was pared by 3 bases and J by 4 bases, with 15 bases between. Written as DNA, the CDR3 is TGTGCCAGCAGCTTCCCAGGGTTTAGTCGCACCGGGGAGCTGTTTTTT. Translation: CASSFPGFSRTGELFF.

The V and J genes are TRBV6-5 and TRBJ2-1, with D possibly TRBD2 on 6 matching bases. This CDR3 comprises 15 residues. V shed 0 bases and J shed 7 bases, with 13 bases lying between them. Germline CDR1 and CDR2: MNHEY and SVGAGI. The CDR3 DNA reads TGTGCCAGCAGTTACTCGTGGGACTTTTCAAATGAGCAGTTCTTC. The encoded protein is CASSYSWDFSNEQFF.

The V gene is TRBV30, the J gene TRBJ1-2, with no clear D. Germline V gene sequence: CDR1 GTSNPN, CDR2 SVGIG (reference sequence). V was cut by 4 bases and J by 6 bases, with 9 bases left in between. The CDR3 contains 11 residues. The CDR3 nucleotides are TGTGCCTGGACGGCGGAACATGGCTACACCTTC. This gives the protein CAWTAEHGYTF.

This chain's CDR3 is CASRDSTEAFF. Written as DNA, the CDR3 is TGTGCCAGCAGGGACAGCACTGAAGCTTTCTTT. The rearrangement uses TRBV6-5 and TRBJ1-1, with D tentatively TRBD1 (6 bases). Trimming shortened V by 6 bases and J by 4 bases, and 6 bases separated the two germline ends. Germline lookup yields CDR1 MNHEY and CDR2 SVGAGI. The CDR3 has 11 amino acids.

The chain combines TRBV27 with TRBJ2-7; 7 bases agree with TRBD1. The CDR3 contains 12 residues. Germline V gene lookup returns CDR1 MNHEY and CDR2 SMNVEV (reference sequence). J lost 6 bases, V lost 6 bases, and 5 bases had no gene match. CDR3 nucleotides: TGTGCCAGCAGGACAGGGAAGGGCGAGCAGTACTTC. Its translation: CASRTGKGEQYF.

This clone is medium-sized in the sample. The chain couples TRBV13 to TRBJ2-1; TRBD1 matches 8 bases. Germline V CDR1 and CDR2: PRHDT, FYEKMQ (reference sequence). This CDR3 is built from 13 residues. The J segment lost 4 bases and the V segment lost 6 bases, leaving 2 bases of the junction unmatched. As DNA, the CDR3 is TGTGCCAGCAGAGACAGGGGATACAATGAGCAGTTCTTC. It translates to CASRDRGYNEQFF.

This clone has a single count. The V call is TRBV7-8, the J call TRBJ2-1; 7 nucleotides agree with TRBD1. Trimming took 3 bases from V and 4 from J; bases not matched to a gene: 9. Per germline, CDR1 SGHVS and CDR2 FQNEAQ. The CDR3 is 16 amino acids. The CDR3 sequence is CASSFTGTDFYNEQFF. In DNA form, the CDR3 reads TGTGCCAGCAGCTTCACCGGGACAGATTTTTACAATGAGCAGTTCTTC.

V gene TRBV13 combines with J gene TRBJ2-7; 8 nucleotides line up with TRBD2. Germline loops: CDR1 PRHDT, CDR2 FYEKMQ (reference sequence). J was trimmed by 3 bases and V by 4 bases; bases with no gene match: 5. This CDR3 has 14 amino acids. The CDR3 nucleotides read TGTGCCAGCAGCTCAGGGACTAGACTCTACGAGCAGTACTTC. This codes for CASSSGTRLYEQYF.

The chain recombines TRBV4-3 with TRBJ2-7; 9 positions agree with TRBD1. CDR3 length: 15 amino acids. Per the germline V gene, CDR1 is LGHNA and CDR2 is YSLEER. The V and J ends lost 0 bases and 1 base, in that order; junction bases with no gene match: 1. The CDR3 bases are TGCGCCAGCAGCCAAGAACAGGGGGCGTCCTACGAGCAGTACTTC. It yields the protein CASSQEQGASYEQYF.

CDR3 DNA: TGTGCCAGCAGCCAAGGGGGTGAGGGCACAGATACGCAGTATTTT. Its protein is CASSQGGEGTDTQYF. V usage is TRBV13 and J usage is TRBJ2-3; tentatively, D is TRBD1 (6 bases). The CDR3 is 15 amino acids. Germline assignment: CDR1 PRHDT and CDR2 FYEKMQ (reference sequence). The V end was cut by 5 bases, the J end by 1 base, with 13 bases between.

This chain uses TRBV6-1 with TRBJ2-2; D gene unclear. Trimming removed 2 bases at V and 2 bases at J, with 9 bases between. Germline CDR1 is MNHNS and CDR2 is SASEGT. The CDR3 totals 15 residues. CDR3 nucleotide sequence: TGTGCCAGCAGTGAATCCGTTGGCAACACCGGGGAGCTGTTTTTT. Amino acids: CASSESVGNTGELFF.

V and J are TRBV7-9 and TRBJ2-4; D not resolved. The CDR3 runs 15 residues. V shed 1 base and J shed 3 bases, with 10 bases lying between them. In germline, CDR1 is SEHNR, CDR2 FQNEAQ (reference sequence). CDR3 residues: CASSLGLNGKNIQYF. The CDR3 region has the DNA TGTGCCAGCAGCTTAGGACTTAATGGCAAAAACATTCAGTACTTC. The whole variable domain, filled in from reference TRBV7-9 and TRBJ2-4, reads DTGVSQNPRHKITKRGQNVTFRCDPISEHNRLYWYRQTLGQGPEFLTYFQNEAQLEKSRLLSDRFSAERPKGSFSTLEIQRTEQGDSAMYLCASSLGLNGKNIQYFGAGTRLSVL.

This clone appeared a single time. J is TRBJ1-2 and V is TRBV6-6; D possibly corresponds to TRBD1 (5 bases). This CDR3 has 13 amino acids. Trimming cost V 7 bases and J 3 bases, with 12 bases left between them. In germline, CDR1 is MNHNY, CDR2 SVGAGI (reference sequence). In nucleotides, the CDR3 is TGTGCCAGCAATCCAGACAGCTACTATGGCTACACCTTC. Amino acids: CASNPDSYYGYTF.

The chain has TRBV23-1 and TRBJ2-1, with 8 nucleotides matching TRBD1. TRBV23-1 is flagged as an ORF with uncertain function. The CDR3 spans 16 residues. The J segment lost 7 bases and the V segment lost 0 bases, leaving 8 bases of the junction unmatched. This chain's CDR3 is CASSQSRQGAGNEQFF. CDR3 DNA sequence: TGCGCCAGCAGTCAATCGAGGCAGGGGGCTGGTAATGAGCAGTTCTTC.

The chain joins TRBV7-6 to TRBJ1-5, with D uncertain. The V end was cut by 6 bases, the J end by 6 bases, with 12 bases between. CDR1 is SGHVS, CDR2 FNYEAQ, per germline. The length of the CDR3 is 13 residues. The CDR3 is CASSQALGQPQHF. The CDR3 DNA is TGTGCCAGCAGTCAAGCGTTGGGTCAGCCCCAGCATTTT. Variable domain in full (rest from reference TRBV7-6 and TRBJ1-5): GAGVSQSPRYKVTKRGQDVALRCDPISGHVSLYWYRQALGQGPEFLTYFNYEAQQDKSGLPNDRFSAERPEGSISTLTIQRTEQRDSAMYRCASSQALGQPQHFGDGTRLSIL.

The V gene is TRBV4-2, the J gene TRBJ2-7; 8 positions match TRBD1. With V trimmed by 2 bases and J by 3 bases, 9 bases remained unmatched. Germline assignment: CDR1 LGHNA and CDR2 YNFKEQ. This CDR3 region has 16 residues. This CDR3 reads CASSQLPGTGIYEQYF. The CDR3 region has the DNA TGTGCCAGCAGCCAATTACCCGGGACAGGCATCTACGAGCAGTACTTC.

This clone was observed once. The chain employs TRBV11-2 and TRBJ1-6; D gene uncertain. The germline CDR1 and CDR2 sequences are SGHAT and FQNNGV. Trimming cost V 2 bases and J 9 bases, with 20 bases left between them. The CDR3 covers 17 residues. Here the CDR3 reads CASSLSDEGRGSSPLHF. The CDR3 DNA sequence: TGTGCCAGCAGCTTATCTGATGAGGGAAGAGGGAGTTCACCCCTCCACTTT.

This clone was detected only a few times. This chain links TRBV7-9 with TRBJ1-2, with D possibly matching TRBD1 (5 bases). This CDR3 has 14 amino acids. The germline V gene encodes CDR1 SEHNR and CDR2 FQNEAQ (reference sequence). The V gene lost 1 base and the J gene lost 8 bases, with 14 bases spanning the gap. The CDR3 DNA follows: TGTGCCAGCAGCTTAGGAGACAGCCGGCGGGGCTACACCTTC. Translating it yields CASSLGDSRRGYTF.

The V call is TRBV2, the J call TRBJ2-5; 7 positions agree with TRBD2. With V trimmed by 8 bases and J by 5 bases, 14 bases remained unmatched. Germline CDR1 SNHLY, CDR2 FYNNEI. This CDR3 is built from 15 residues. This CDR3 reads CASPKGRGAEETQYF. In DNA, the CDR3 is TGTGCCAGCCCAAAGGGGAGGGGAGCTGAGGAGACCCAGTACTTC.

The chain carries TRBV11-2 and TRBJ2-7; D may be TRBD1 (5 bases). This CDR3 is 13 amino acids long. Trimming shortened V by 8 bases and J by 3 bases, and 14 bases separated the two germline ends. Germline V lookup: CDR1 SGHAT, CDR2 FQNNGV. CDR3 coding DNA: TGTGCCAGCTTTGACAGCGACCACTACGAGCAGTACTTC. It translates to CASFDSDHYEQYF.

The chain couples TRBV19 to TRBJ2-1, with D perhaps matching TRBD1 (6 bases). Germline CDR1 LNHDA, CDR2 SQIVND (reference sequence). Trimming removed 2 bases at V and 4 bases at J, with 12 bases between. This CDR3 contains 15 residues. The CDR3 region is CASSIRGQTYNEQFF. The CDR3, as DNA: TGTGCCAGTAGTATACGGGGACAAACTTACAATGAGCAGTTCTTC.

This clone was recorded once. This chain connects TRBV10-3 to TRBJ2-1; 10 bases agree with TRBD2. Germline-derived CDR1 and CDR2 are ENHRY and SYGVKD. The length of the CDR3 is 13 residues. With V trimmed by 6 bases and J by 8 bases, 4 bases remained unmatched. The CDR3 spells CAIRAGGFDEQFF. Here the CDR3 DNA reads TGTGCCATCAGAGCGGGGGGGTTCGATGAGCAGTTCTTC.

The rearrangement links TRBV5-1 to TRBJ2-7; 9 positions match TRBD2. With 0 bases clipped from V and 2 bases from J, the junction kept 3 bases outside the gene matches. Looked up from germline, CDR1 is SGHRS and CDR2 is YFSETQ. The CDR3 has 15 residues. This chain's CDR3 is CASSLGLAGTYEQYF. The DNA of the CDR3 is TGCGCCAGCAGCTTGGGGCTAGCGGGGACCTACGAGCAGTACTTC.

The chain joins TRBV2 to TRBJ2-3, with D possibly being TRBD1 (5 bases). The CDR3 runs 11 residues. The V and J ends lost 6 bases and 7 bases respectively, with 8 bases between them. Looked up from germline, CDR1 is SNHLY and CDR2 is FYNNEI. The chain's CDR3 is CASSQGYTQYF. The CDR3 DNA follows: TGTGCCAGCAGCCAGGGATATACGCAGTATTTT.

CDR3 sequence: CASRRNTEAFF. The CDR3, as DNA: TGTGCCAGCAGGAGGAACACTGAAGCTTTCTTT. The chain uses TRBV28 and TRBJ1-1, with unresolved D. The CDR3 length is 11 residues. Germline-derived CDR1 and CDR2 are MDHEN and SYDVKM. Trimming left V 6 bases short and J 1 base short, with 3 bases between. Looking up the rest from reference TRBV28 and TRBJ1-1 gives the full variable domain: DVKVTQSSRYLVKRTGEKVFLECVQDMDHENMFWYRQDPGLGLRLIYFSYDVKMKEKGDIPEGYSVSREKKERFSLILESASTNQTSMYLCASRRNTEAFFGQGTRLTVV.

This chain links TRBV2 with TRBJ1-1; D ambiguous. Between the trimmed V and J ends, which lost 6 bases and 3 bases, there was a span of 8 bases. This CDR3 has 12 amino acids. The V gene's germline CDR1 is SNHLY and CDR2 FYNNEI. The CDR3 region is CASRAGYTEAFF. As DNA, the CDR3 is TGTGCCAGCAGAGCGGGGTACACTGAAGCTTTCTTT.

The chain carries TRBV4-1 and TRBJ2-7, with TRBD2 as a possible D gene (5 bases). This CDR3 is 14 amino acids long. In germline, CDR1 is MGHRA, CDR2 YSYEKL. The V and J ends lost 1 base and 0 bases respectively, with 7 bases between them. CDR3 loop: CASSQVEGSYEQYF. The CDR3, as DNA: TGCGCCAGCAGCCAAGTTGAGGGCTCCTACGAGCAGTACTTC.

The chain couples TRBV7-2 to TRBJ1-1, with unresolved D. Germline CDR1 reads SGHTA; CDR2 reads FQGNSA. CDR3 size: 15 residues. V was trimmed by 2 bases and J by 1 base, leaving 11 bases between them. The CDR3 here is CASSLSRVGNTEAFF. The CDR3 bases are TGTGCCAGCAGCTTAAGTCGGGTTGGGAACACTGAAGCTTTCTTT.

This chain uses TRBV9 with TRBJ2-3; D is undetermined. V was pared by 0 bases and J by 0 bases, with 8 bases between. The CDR3 runs to 15 residues. Looked up from germline, CDR1 is SGDLS and CDR2 is YYNGEE. CDR3 DNA: TGTGCCAGCAGCGTAGAAGCTAGTAGCACAGATACGCAGTATTTT. Translated, it gives CASSVEASSTDTQYF.